The 26 T cell receptor beta chains below were found in one sample sequenced in a study of identical twins. TCRdb redid the calling of the 5' RACE reads with MiXCR, one entry per CDR3 protein. Of 300,000 to 350,000 distinct CDR3 sequences listed, 12% are singletons. These data were likewise used in another study, on yellow fever vaccine responses in identical twins.

Specimen: CD8+ T cells sorted from blood. The source is a woman between 18 and 30 years old in good health.

The chain carries TRBV6-1 and TRBJ1-1; a possible D gene is TRBD1 (5 bases). The CDR3 loop spans 15 amino acids. Germline CDR1 is MNHNS and CDR2 is SASEGT. Trimming cost V 2 bases and J 4 bases, with 14 bases left between them. The DNA for the CDR3 is TGTGCCAGCAGTGAACCACTTGGAGGGGTCACTGAAGCTTTCTTT. Residues: CASSEPLGGVTEAFF.

The V gene is TRBV14, the J gene TRBJ2-3, with D tentatively TRBD2 (5 bases). The CDR3 extends over 15 amino acids. Per germline, CDR1 SGHDN and CDR2 FVKESK. V dropped 2 bases and J dropped 0 bases, with 9 bases sitting between them. The CDR3 region is CASSQLTGSTDTQYF. The CDR3 region has the DNA TGTGCCAGCAGCCAATTAACGGGGAGCACAGATACGCAGTATTTT.

The rearrangement uses TRBV4-2 and TRBJ1-6; D call uncertain. Per the germline V gene, CDR1 is LGHNA and CDR2 is YNFKEQ. The CDR3 consists of 15 residues. V dropped 2 bases and J dropped 0 bases, with 5 bases sitting between them. The CDR3 reads CASSQSHSYNSPLHF. CDR3 nucleotide sequence: TGTGCCAGCAGCCAATCGCACTCCTATAATTCACCCCTCCACTTT.

This clonotype was observed a handful of times. The chain has TRBV27 and TRBJ1-1; no firm D call. Germline loops: CDR1 MNHEY, CDR2 SMNVEV (reference sequence). Trimming removed 1 base from V and 3 bases from J, with 9 bases in between. The length of the CDR3 is 14 residues. CDR3 in amino acids: CASSLWRGDTEAFF. CDR3 coding DNA: TGTGCCAGCAGTTTATGGCGTGGGGACACTGAAGCTTTCTTT.

This clonotype was seen ten or more times. This chain connects TRBV24-1 to TRBJ2-7; D not certain. The CDR3 covers 13 residues. Germline CDR1 KGHDR, CDR2 SFDVKD. Trimming pared 5 bases from V and 1 base from J, leaving 8 bases between. This CDR3 is CATSAGISYEQYF. The CDR3 coding sequence is TGTGCCACCAGTGCTGGGATATCCTACGAGCAGTACTTC.

This clonotype came up many times. J is TRBJ2-1 and V is TRBV5-1; possibly TRBD2 for D (6 bases). CDR3 length: 16 residues. The germline V gene has CDR1 SGHRS and CDR2 YFSETQ. V was trimmed by 0 bases and J by 4 bases, leaving 14 bases between them. The CDR3 region is CASSLAVAEGYNEQFF. The CDR3 nucleotides are TGCGCCAGCAGCTTGGCGGTGGCGGAGGGGTACAATGAGCAGTTCTTC.

This sequence joins TRBV28 and TRBJ2-1, with 7 nucleotides matching TRBD1. V was clipped by 4 bases and J by 8 bases; unmatched bases: 14. This CDR3 is built from 16 residues. CDR1 and CDR2 from the germline V gene are MDHEN and SYDVKM. The CDR3 nucleotides are TGTGCCAGCAGTTCCCCTCAACGGGACAGACGATATGAGCAGTTCTTC. Amino acid sequence: CASSSPQRDRRYEQFF.

J is TRBJ2-4 and V is TRBV7-9; D call uncertain. This CDR3 has 15 amino acids. Between the trimmed V and J ends, which lost 5 bases and 0 bases, there was a span of 11 bases. Germline V gene sequence: CDR1 SEHNR, CDR2 FQNEAQ (reference sequence). CDR3 amino acids: CASSVSELAKNIQYF. As DNA, the CDR3 is TGTGCCAGCAGCGTATCCGAGCTAGCCAAAAACATTCAGTACTTC.

This clonotype was detected ten times or more. The chain has TRBV20-1 and TRBJ1-1; unclear D gene. The length of the CDR3 is 14 residues. Per germline, CDR1 DFQATT and CDR2 SNEGSKA (reference sequence). With 4 bases removed from V and 2 bases from J, the gap between germline ends came to 14 bases. The CDR3 loop reads CSANERDKNTEAFF. Here the CDR3 DNA reads TGCAGTGCTAACGAAAGGGATAAAAACACTGAAGCTTTCTTT.

The gene calls are TRBV27 and TRBJ2-5; possibly TRBD2 for D (6 bases). Trimming left V 5 bases short and J 2 bases short, with 15 bases between. This CDR3 has 15 residues. Germline-derived CDR1 and CDR2 are MNHEY and SMNVEV (reference sequence). The CDR3 protein is CASSPLGGGQETQYF. Written as DNA, the CDR3 is TGTGCCAGCAGTCCCCTGGGGGGTGGGCAAGAGACCCAGTACTTC.

This rearrangement joins TRBV7-6 to TRBJ2-5, with 9 bases aligning to TRBD1. Germline CDR1 SGHVS, CDR2 FNYEAQ. The CDR3 consists of 14 residues. V dropped 5 bases and J dropped 5; count of bases not matched to a gene: 6. DNA of the CDR3: TGTGCCAGCAGCCCTTGGACAGGGGTTGAGACCCAGTACTTC. Translation: CASSPWTGVETQYF.

This clonotype was found a few times. The chain uses TRBV13 and TRBJ2-7, with a possible D match to TRBD2 (6 bases). Trimming pared 5 bases from V and 2 bases from J, leaving 13 bases between. Germline V gene data show CDR1 as PRHDT and CDR2 as FYEKMQ (reference sequence). The CDR3 sequence is 14 residues long. This CDR3 is CASSPGDSAYEQYF. The CDR3 DNA reads TGTGCCAGCAGCCCGGGGGACTCAGCCTACGAGCAGTACTTC.

The V gene is TRBV7-3, the J gene TRBJ2-1; 11 bases are a match to TRBD2. V lost 2 bases to trimming and J lost 8 bases; unmatched junction nucleotides: 5. The CDR3 sequence is 15 residues long. Germline V gene sequence: CDR1 SGHTA, CDR2 FQGTGA. The CDR3 bases are TGTGCCAGCAGCTTATATAGCGGGAGGGCAGATGAGCAGTTCTTC. As protein: CASSLYSGRADEQFF. Variable domain in full (rest from reference TRBV7-3 and TRBJ2-1): GAGVSQTPSNKVTEKGKYVELRCDPISGHTALYWYRQSLGQGPEFLIYFQGTGAADDSGLPNDRFFAVRPEGSVSTLKIQRTERGDSAVYLCASSLYSGRADEQFFGPGTRLTVL.

Ten or more counts support this clonotype. This rearrangement joins TRBV28 to TRBJ1-1; D is perhaps TRBD1 (6 bases). Germline CDR1 is MDHEN and CDR2 is SYDVKM. V was pared by 1 base and J by 2 bases, with 8 bases between. The CDR3 sequence is 14 residues long. CDR3 loop: CASSLSRGNTEAFF. As DNA, the CDR3 is TGTGCCAGCAGTTTATCCAGGGGAAACACTGAAGCTTTCTTT.

V and J are TRBV10-3 and TRBJ2-7; D possibly corresponds to TRBD2 (5 bases). V lost 10 bases to trimming and J lost 2 bases, with 9 bases between them. This CDR3 has 11 residues. Germline V lookup: CDR1 ENHRY, CDR2 SYGVKD. The CDR3 is CASSEAYEQYV. CDR3 bases: TGTGCCAGCTCGGAGGCCTACGAGCAGTACGTC.

This clonotype came up a few times. The chain recombines TRBV6-4 with TRBJ2-1, with D tentatively TRBD1 (6 bases). The CDR3 runs 15 residues. Trimming took 3 bases from V and 4 from J, leaving 13 bases between them. Germline V lookup: CDR1 MRHNA, CDR2 SNTAGT. CDR3 region: CASSEDSFWYNEQFF. The DNA for the CDR3 is TGTGCCAGCAGTGAGGACAGCTTTTGGTACAATGAGCAGTTCTTC.

This clonotype was seen a few times. The V call is TRBV12-3 or TRBV12-4, the J call TRBJ2-5; D remains ambiguous. V dropped 6 bases and J dropped 4 bases, with 9 bases sitting between them. This CDR3 comprises 12 residues. CDR3 amino acids: CASRSLRETQYF. CDR3 DNA sequence: TGTGCCAGCAGAAGCCTCCGAGAGACCCAGTACTTC.

This sequence joins TRBV7-9 and TRBJ2-5; no reliable D call. The germline V gene encodes CDR1 SEHNR and CDR2 FQNEAQ (reference sequence). This CDR3 region has 12 residues. V lost 5 bases and J 9 bases, leaving 13 bases between the germline ends. In DNA form, the CDR3 reads TGTGCCAGCAGCCCCCTTTGGAGACCCCAGTACTTC. Its protein is CASSPLWRPQYF.

This clonotype has more than one count but fewer than ten. This rearrangement joins TRBV2 to TRBJ2-1; weak D call: TRBD2 (5 bases). The CDR3 is 13 amino acids. Between the trimmed V and J ends, which lost 1 base and 8 bases, there was a span of 9 bases. The V gene's germline CDR1 is SNHLY and CDR2 FYNNEI. The DNA of the CDR3 is TGTGCCAGCAGTGAAGGTGCTAGCTATGAGCAGTTCTTC. Amino acids: CASSEGASYEQFF.

This clonotype was seen ten or more times. CDR3 nucleotide sequence: TGTGCCAGCTCATCCGACAGTTATGGCTACACCTTC. This codes for CASSSDSYGYTF. The rearrangement joins TRBV18 to TRBJ1-2; D might be TRBD1 (5 bases). This CDR3 spans 12 amino acids. Trimming took 5 bases from V and 5 from J, leaving 9 bases between them. Germline loops: CDR1 KGHSH, CDR2 LQKENI.

The chain uses TRBV12-3 or TRBV12-4 and TRBJ2-7; D assignment may be TRBD1 or TRBD2 (6 bases each). Trimming took 5 bases from V and 5 from J, leaving 16 bases between them. The CDR3 consists of 14 residues. CDR3 sequence: CASSARGQGNEQYF. In DNA form, the CDR3 reads TGTGCCAGCAGTGCCCGGGGGCAGGGTAACGAGCAGTACTTC.

This clonotype was counted ten times or more. V gene TRBV5-4 combines with J gene TRBJ2-3; the match to TRBD1 covers 10 bases. Germline CDR1 and CDR2: SGHNT and YYREEE (reference sequence). V gave up 2 bases and J gave up 4 bases; unmatched junction bases: 16. The CDR3 length is 19 residues. In DNA, the CDR3 is TGTGCCAGCAGCTTCCGGGACAGGGGACATTCCTACATGGCAGATACGCAGTATTTT. Translating it yields CASSFRDRGHSYMADTQYF.

This clonotype was seen more than once but under ten times. The chain joins TRBV20-1 to TRBJ2-5; perhaps TRBD2 as D (7 bases). The germline V gene has CDR1 DFQATT and CDR2 SNEGSKA (reference sequence). CDR3 size: 14 residues. V lost 3 bases and J 5 bases, leaving 16 bases between the germline ends. In DNA form, the CDR3 reads TGCAGTGCTAGGGAAGGGGGGGTCGCGGAGACCCAGTACTTC. It translates to CSAREGGVAETQYF.

This clonotype was seen repeatedly, ten times or more. The chain links TRBV6-1 to TRBJ2-1; 12 bases map to TRBD2. CDR3 length: 15 amino acids. The V segment lost 3 bases and the J segment 6 bases; nucleotides outside the gene matches: 3. Looked up from germline, CDR1 is MNHNS and CDR2 is SASEGT. In DNA form, the CDR3 reads TGTGCCAGCAGTGACAGACTAGCGGGAGCCAATGAGCAGTTCTTC. Its translation: CASSDRLAGANEQFF.

The chain employs TRBV18 and TRBJ1-4, with TRBD1 matching 7 bases. V trimming: 4 bases; J trimming: 3 bases; junction bases outside the gene matches: 8. Looked up from germline, CDR1 is KGHSH and CDR2 is LQKENI. This CDR3 spans 16 amino acids. The CDR3 sequence is CASSQGARLSNEKLFF. The CDR3 DNA reads as TGTGCCAGCTCACAGGGGGCCAGACTGTCTAATGAAAAACTGTTTTTT.

The table lists this clonotype with many counts. The CDR3 region has the DNA TGCAGCGTTGTTTGGACCACGAACACCGGGGAGCTGTTTTTT. Protein: CSVVWTTNTGELFF. This sequence joins TRBV29-1 and TRBJ2-2; D is uncertain. With 4 bases removed from V and 0 bases from J, the gap between germline ends came to 9 bases. This CDR3 is built from 14 residues. CDR1 and CDR2 from the germline V gene are SQVTM and ANQGSEA.